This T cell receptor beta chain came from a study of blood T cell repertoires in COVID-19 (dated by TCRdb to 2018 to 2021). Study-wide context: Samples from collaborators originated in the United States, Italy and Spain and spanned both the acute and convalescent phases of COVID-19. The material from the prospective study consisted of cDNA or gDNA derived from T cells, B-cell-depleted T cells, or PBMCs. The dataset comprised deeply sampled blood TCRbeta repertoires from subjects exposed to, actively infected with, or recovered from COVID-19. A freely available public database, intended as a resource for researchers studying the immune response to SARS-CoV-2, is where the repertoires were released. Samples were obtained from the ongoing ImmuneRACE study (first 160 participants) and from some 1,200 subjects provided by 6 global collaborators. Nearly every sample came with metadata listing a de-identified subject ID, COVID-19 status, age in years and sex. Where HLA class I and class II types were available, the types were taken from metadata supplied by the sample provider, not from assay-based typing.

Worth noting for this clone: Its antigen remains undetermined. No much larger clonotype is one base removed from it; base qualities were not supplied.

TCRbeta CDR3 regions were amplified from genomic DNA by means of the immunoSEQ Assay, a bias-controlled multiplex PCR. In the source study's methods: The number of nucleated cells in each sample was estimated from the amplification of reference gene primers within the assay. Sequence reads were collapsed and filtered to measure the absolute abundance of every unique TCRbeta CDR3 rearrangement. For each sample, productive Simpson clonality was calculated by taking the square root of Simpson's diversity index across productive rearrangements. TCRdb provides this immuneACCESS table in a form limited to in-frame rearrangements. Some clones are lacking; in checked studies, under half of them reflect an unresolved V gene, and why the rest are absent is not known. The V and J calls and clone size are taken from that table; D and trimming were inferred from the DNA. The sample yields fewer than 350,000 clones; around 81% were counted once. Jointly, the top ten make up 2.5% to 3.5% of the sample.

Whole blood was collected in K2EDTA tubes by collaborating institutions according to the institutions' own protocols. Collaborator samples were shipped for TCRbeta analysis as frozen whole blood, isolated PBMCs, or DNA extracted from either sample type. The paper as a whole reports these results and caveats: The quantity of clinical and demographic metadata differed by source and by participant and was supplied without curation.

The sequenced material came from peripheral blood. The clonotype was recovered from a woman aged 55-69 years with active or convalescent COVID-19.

The CDR3 sequence is CAWTTGTRLDTQYF. The DNA sequence reads TGTGCCTGGACCACCGGGACTAGACTAGATACGCAGTATTTT. The rearranged chain carries TRBV30 and TRBJ2-3, with TRBD2 identical over 8 junction bases. Unmatched junction bases come to 8, with V trimmed by 4 bases and J by 5 bases. Reading from cysteine to phenylalanine, the CDR3 counts 14 amino acids. CDR3 DNA only is kept here, 42 bases in frame from base 1. In the germline V gene (reference sequence), CDR1 corresponds to GTSNPN and CDR2 to SVGIG.